This TCR beta chain was recorded in a study of shared clonotypes between healthy human individuals. In the study overall: CD4 naive and CD4 memory each took three plates per donor, while CD8 naive took two and CD8 memory one.

Germline CDR1 is SGHVS and CDR2 is FNYEAQ. V lost 6 bases and J lost 0, with 18 bases in between. The CDR3 spans 17 residues. TCRdb keeps only in-frame clones here, not all; method: immunoSEQ multiplex PCR. Found here are fewer than 1.8 million clones, approximately 98.5% of them singletons; the top ten hold 0.36%. This rearrangement joins TRBV7-6 to TRBJ1-3; no firm D call. The sample consisted of naive CD4+ T cells sorted from blood. Sample subset: CD45RA+ positively selected. The sequence derives from a man aged 30 to 39 in good health. The chain's CDR3 is CASSLRRGATSGNTIYF. DNA for the CDR3: TGTGCCAGCAGTCTAAGACGCGGAGCCACCTCTGGAAACACCATATATTTT.